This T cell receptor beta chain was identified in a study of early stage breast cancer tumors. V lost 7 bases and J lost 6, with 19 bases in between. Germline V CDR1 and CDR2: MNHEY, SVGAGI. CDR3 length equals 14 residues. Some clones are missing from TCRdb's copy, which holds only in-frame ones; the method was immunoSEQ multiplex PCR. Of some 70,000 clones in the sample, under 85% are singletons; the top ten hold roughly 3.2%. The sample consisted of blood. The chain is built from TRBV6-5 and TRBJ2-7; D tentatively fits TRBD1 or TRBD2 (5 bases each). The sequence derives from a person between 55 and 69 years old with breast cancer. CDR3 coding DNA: TGTGCCAGCAAGTGGGGGTCTTCGACATTCGAGCAGTACTTC. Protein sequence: CASKWGSSTFEQYF.